A selection of T cell receptor beta chains follows, all from one sample in a study of T cell responses to AZD1222 COVID-19 vaccine. The protocol was immunoSEQ multiplex PCR, while the TCRdb copy is restricted to in-frame clones and leaves out a portion. The sample lists just under 95,000 clones; approximately 90% were seen once. The starting material was peripheral blood, obtained on day 0 of AZD1222 vaccination. The receptors derive from an adult in good health. CDR3s include the opening cysteine and the closing phenylalanine or tryptophan. The D gene is left open where the match is weak. The size of a clone is reported for some rows only, either as once, few or many, or as a class for expanded clones.

cdr3_aa: CASRRGGRAGELFF; cdr3_nt: TGTGCCAGCAGGAGGGGTGGCAGGGCCGGGGAGCTGTTTTTT; v_call: TRBV2; j_call: TRBJ2-2; clone_size: -; d_call: -
cdr3_aa: CASSRGVNTGELFF; cdr3_nt: TGTGCCAGCAGCCGGGGCGTGAACACCGGGGAGCTGTTTTTT; v_call: TRBV6-5; j_call: TRBJ2-2; clone_size: -; d_call: -
cdr3_aa: CASSFGGGGTDTQYF; cdr3_nt: TGTGCCAGCAGCTTCGGCGGAGGGGGGACAGATACGCAGTATTTT; v_call: TRBV7-9; j_call: TRBJ2-3; clone_size: -; d_call: -
cdr3_aa: CASSQVDTSYEQYF; cdr3_nt: TGTGCCAGCAGCCAAGTCGACACATCCTACGAGCAGTACTTC; v_call: TRBV3-1/TRBV3-2; j_call: TRBJ2-7; clone_size: once; d_call: -
cdr3_aa: CASSRSDRATNVLTF; cdr3_nt: TGTGCCAGCAGTCGTTCAGACAGGGCGACCAACGTCCTGACTTTC; v_call: TRBV14; j_call: TRBJ2-6; clone_size: -; d_call: TRBD1
cdr3_aa: CASSRTSADTDTQYF; cdr3_nt: TGTGCCAGCAGTAGGACTAGCGCGGACACAGATACGCAGTATTTT; v_call: TRBV2; j_call: TRBJ2-3; clone_size: -; d_call: TRBD2
cdr3_aa: CASSEGPGLSNQPQHF; cdr3_nt: TGTGCCAGCAGTGAAGGTCCCGGTCTTTCGAATCAGCCCCAGCATTTT; v_call: TRBV2; j_call: TRBJ1-5; clone_size: -; d_call: -
cdr3_aa: CSAQDGNTEAFF; cdr3_nt: TGCAGCGCCCAGGACGGAAACACTGAAGCTTTCTTT; v_call: TRBV29-1; j_call: TRBJ1-1; clone_size: -; d_call: -
cdr3_aa: CASSFLPDFQGEKLFF; cdr3_nt: TGTGCCAGTAGTTTCCTGCCAGACTTTCAGGGGGAAAAACTGTTTTTT; v_call: TRBV19; j_call: TRBJ1-4; clone_size: -; d_call: -
cdr3_aa: CASSLDSNPNQPQHF; cdr3_nt: TGTGCCAGCTCCCTCGACAGCAATCCCAATCAGCCCCAGCATTTT; v_call: TRBV18; j_call: TRBJ1-5; clone_size: -; d_call: -
cdr3_aa: CASGAHLPQPGQGQYF; cdr3_nt: TGTGCTAGTGGTGCCCACCTCCCCCAACCGGGACAGGGCCAGTATTTT; v_call: TRBV12-5; j_call: TRBJ2-3; clone_size: -; d_call: TRBD1
cdr3_aa: CASSTHGAGNTIYF; cdr3_nt: TGTGCCAGTAGTACGCACGGGGCGGGAAACACCATATATTTT; v_call: TRBV19; j_call: TRBJ1-3; clone_size: -; d_call: -
cdr3_aa: CASSADYSGNTIYF; cdr3_nt: TGTGCCAGCAGCGCGGATTACTCTGGAAACACCATATATTTT; v_call: TRBV5-5; j_call: TRBJ1-3; clone_size: -; d_call: -
cdr3_aa: CASSSHLKGTEAFF; cdr3_nt: TGTGCCAGCAGTTCTCACCTAAAGGGTACTGAAGCTTTCTTT; v_call: TRBV6-2/TRBV6-3; j_call: TRBJ1-1; clone_size: once; d_call: -
cdr3_aa: CASHGQSSSGNTIYF; cdr3_nt: TGTGCCAGTCATGGACAGTCGAGCTCTGGAAACACCATATATTTT; v_call: TRBV19; j_call: TRBJ1-3; clone_size: -; d_call: -
cdr3_aa: CASSPTGFRQPQHF; cdr3_nt: TGTGCCAGCAGCCCAACAGGGTTCCGGCAGCCCCAGCATTTT; v_call: TRBV28; j_call: TRBJ1-5; clone_size: -; d_call: -
cdr3_aa: CASSVQGPYEQYF; cdr3_nt: TGTGCCAGCAGTGTTCAGGGACCCTACGAGCAGTACTTC; v_call: TRBV2; j_call: TRBJ2-7; clone_size: -; d_call: -
cdr3_aa: CASSSRAYGYTF; cdr3_nt: TGTGCCTCCTCCTCCAGGGCCTATGGCTACACCTTC; v_call: TRBV30; j_call: TRBJ1-2; clone_size: -; d_call: -
cdr3_aa: CASSKGGQGGNTEAFF; cdr3_nt: TGTGCCAGCAGCAAGGGGGGACAGGGAGGGAACACTGAAGCTTTCTTT; v_call: TRBV7-3; j_call: TRBJ1-1; clone_size: -; d_call: TRBD1
cdr3_aa: CASSPRRLNGELFF; cdr3_nt: TGTGCCAGCTCACCCCGAAGACTCAACGGGGAGCTGTTTTTT; v_call: TRBV18; j_call: TRBJ2-2; clone_size: -; d_call: -
cdr3_aa: CASSPWGTGGDGYTF; cdr3_nt: TGCGCCAGCAGCCCATGGGGGACAGGGGGCGACGGCTACACCTTC; v_call: TRBV4-1; j_call: TRBJ1-2; clone_size: few; d_call: TRBD1
cdr3_aa: CASSKDRDLYEQYF; cdr3_nt: TGTGCCAGCAGTAAGGACAGGGACCTCTACGAGCAGTACTTC; v_call: TRBV27; j_call: TRBJ2-7; clone_size: -; d_call: TRBD1
cdr3_aa: CASSLAASGYNEQFF; cdr3_nt: TGTGCCAGCAGCTTAGCGGCTAGCGGCTACAATGAGCAGTTCTTC; v_call: TRBV7-2; j_call: TRBJ2-1; clone_size: once; d_call: TRBD2
cdr3_aa: CSASSHLPLWWGYTF; cdr3_nt: TGCAGTGCTAGTTCCCACTTGCCGCTCTGGTGGGGCTACACCTTC; v_call: TRBV20-1; j_call: TRBJ1-2; clone_size: -; d_call: -
cdr3_aa: CSVGAGRQETQYF; cdr3_nt: TGCAGCGTTGGGGCGGGACGGCAAGAGACCCAGTACTTC; v_call: TRBV29-1; j_call: TRBJ2-5; clone_size: -; d_call: -
cdr3_aa: CASSYLPRLAGATGELFF; cdr3_nt: TGTGCCAGCAGCTATCTCCCCCGACTAGCGGGAGCCACCGGGGAGCTGTTTTTT; v_call: TRBV3-1/TRBV3-2; j_call: TRBJ2-2; clone_size: -; d_call: TRBD2
cdr3_aa: CASSEARTDHEKLFF; cdr3_nt: TGTGCCAGCAGTGAAGCCCGGACAGATCATGAAAAACTGTTTTTT; v_call: TRBV2; j_call: TRBJ1-4; clone_size: -; d_call: -
cdr3_aa: CASSRGAGSSYEQYF; cdr3_nt: TGTGCCAGCAGCCGAGGCGCGGGGAGCTCCTACGAGCAGTACTTC; v_call: TRBV7-8; j_call: TRBJ2-7; clone_size: -; d_call: -
cdr3_aa: CASSTWTGEGANVLTF; cdr3_nt: TGTGCCAGCAGCACCTGGACGGGAGAGGGGGCCAACGTCCTGACTTTC; v_call: TRBV7-3; j_call: TRBJ2-6; clone_size: -; d_call: -
cdr3_aa: CASSIGNQPQHF; cdr3_nt: TGTGCCAGTAGTATAGGCAATCAGCCCCAGCATTTT; v_call: TRBV19; j_call: TRBJ1-5; clone_size: -; d_call: -
cdr3_aa: CASSGGTGQETQYF; cdr3_nt: TGTGCCAGCAGCGGAGGGACAGGCCAAGAGACCCAGTACTTC; v_call: TRBV9; j_call: TRBJ2-5; clone_size: -; d_call: TRBD1
cdr3_aa: CASRVGDPTNEKLFF; cdr3_nt: TGTGCCAGCAGAGTGGGGGACCCAACTAATGAAAAACTGTTTTTT; v_call: TRBV7-9; j_call: TRBJ1-4; clone_size: -; d_call: -
cdr3_aa: CASSQVQQPQHF; cdr3_nt: TGTGCCAGCAGCCAAGTTCAGCAGCCCCAGCATTTT; v_call: TRBV28; j_call: TRBJ1-5; clone_size: once; d_call: -
cdr3_aa: CASSRNRDSGVTQYF; cdr3_nt: TGTGCCAGCAGCCGGAACCGGGACAGCGGGGTGACCCAGTACTTC; v_call: TRBV11-2; j_call: TRBJ2-5; clone_size: -; d_call: -
cdr3_aa: CASSQARGIARQNEQFF; cdr3_nt: TGTGCCAGCAGCCAAGCGAGGGGGATAGCGCGGCAGAATGAGCAGTTCTTC; v_call: TRBV3-1/TRBV3-2; j_call: TRBJ2-1; clone_size: -; d_call: -
cdr3_aa: CASSSGLAPDTQYF; cdr3_nt: TGTGCCAGCAGCTCCGGACTAGCCCCAGATACGCAGTATTTT; v_call: TRBV7-2; j_call: TRBJ2-3; clone_size: -; d_call: TRBD2
cdr3_aa: CASSPPGTYEQYF; cdr3_nt: TGTGCCAGCTCACCCCCGGGGACCTACGAGCAGTACTTC; v_call: TRBV18; j_call: TRBJ2-7; clone_size: -; d_call: -
cdr3_aa: CASSREGYNNEQFF; cdr3_nt: TGTGCCAGCAGCCGGGAGGGCTATAACAATGAGCAGTTCTTC; v_call: TRBV11-3; j_call: TRBJ2-1; clone_size: few; d_call: TRBD2
cdr3_aa: CASSSTSGSLSYEQYF; cdr3_nt: TGCGCCAGCAGCTCGACTAGCGGGAGTCTTTCCTACGAGCAGTACTTC; v_call: TRBV5-1; j_call: TRBJ2-7; clone_size: -; d_call: TRBD2
cdr3_aa: CASSAWTANTEAFF; cdr3_nt: TGTGCCAGCAGTGCCTGGACAGCGAACACTGAAGCTTTCTTT; v_call: TRBV2; j_call: TRBJ1-1; clone_size: -; d_call: -
cdr3_aa: CASSLDGLNYGYTF; cdr3_nt: TGCGCCAGCAGCTTGGATGGACTAAACTATGGCTACACCTTC; v_call: TRBV5-1; j_call: TRBJ1-2; clone_size: few; d_call: -
cdr3_aa: CASSQGKAGELFF; cdr3_nt: TGTGCCAGTTCGCAGGGGAAGGCCGGGGAGCTGTTTTTT; v_call: TRBV19; j_call: TRBJ2-2; clone_size: -; d_call: -
cdr3_aa: CASSLGGTDTQYF; cdr3_nt: TGTGCCAGCAGCTTAGGAGGCACAGATACGCAGTATTTT; v_call: TRBV11-2; j_call: TRBJ2-3; clone_size: -; d_call: -
cdr3_aa: CASSSRTGSQYF; cdr3_nt: TGTGCCAGCAGCTCCCGGACAGGGTCACAGTACTTC; v_call: TRBV6-5; j_call: TRBJ2-7; clone_size: -; d_call: TRBD1